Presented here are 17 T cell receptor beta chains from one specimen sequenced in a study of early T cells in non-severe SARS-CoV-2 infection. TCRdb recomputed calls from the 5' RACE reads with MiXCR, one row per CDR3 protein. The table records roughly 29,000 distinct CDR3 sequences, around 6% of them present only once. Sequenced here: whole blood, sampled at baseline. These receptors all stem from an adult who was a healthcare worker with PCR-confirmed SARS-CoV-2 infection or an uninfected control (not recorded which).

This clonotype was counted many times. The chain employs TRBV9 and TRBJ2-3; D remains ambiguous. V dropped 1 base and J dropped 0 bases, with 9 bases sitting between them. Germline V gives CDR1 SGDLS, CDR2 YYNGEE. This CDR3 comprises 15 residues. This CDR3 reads CASSVSPESTDTQYF. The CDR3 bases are TGTGCCAGCAGCGTATCTCCTGAAAGCACAGATACGCAGTATTTT.

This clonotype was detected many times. CDR3 sequence reads: CSARGTGDYGYTF. In DNA, the CDR3 is TGCAGTGCTAGAGGGACAGGGGACTATGGCTACACCTTC. The J gene is TRBJ1-2, the V gene TRBV20-1; 9 bases align to TRBD1. This CDR3 is 13 amino acids long. CDR1 is DFQATT, CDR2 SNEGSKA, per germline (reference sequence). V dropped 1 base and J dropped 3; count of bases not matched to a gene: 0.

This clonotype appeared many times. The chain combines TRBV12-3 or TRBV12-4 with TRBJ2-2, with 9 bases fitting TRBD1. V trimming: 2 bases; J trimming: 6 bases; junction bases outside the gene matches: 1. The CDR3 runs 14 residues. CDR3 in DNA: TGTGCCAGCAGTTTATGGACAGGGGCCGGGGAGCTGTTTTTT. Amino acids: CASSLWTGAGELFF.

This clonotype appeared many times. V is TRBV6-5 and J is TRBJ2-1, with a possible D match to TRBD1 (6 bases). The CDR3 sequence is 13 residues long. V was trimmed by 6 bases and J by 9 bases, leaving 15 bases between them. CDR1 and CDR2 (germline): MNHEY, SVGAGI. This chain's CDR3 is CASSLNRVAEQFF. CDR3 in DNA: TGTGCCAGCAGCCTAAACAGGGTCGCTGAGCAGTTCTTC.

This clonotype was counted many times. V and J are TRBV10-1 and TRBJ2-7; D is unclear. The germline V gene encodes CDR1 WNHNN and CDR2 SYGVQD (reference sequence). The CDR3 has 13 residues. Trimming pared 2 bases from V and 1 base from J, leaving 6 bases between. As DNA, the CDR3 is TGCGCCAGCAGTGAGGGTCCTTCCTACGAGCAGTACTTC. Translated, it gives CASSEGPSYEQYF.

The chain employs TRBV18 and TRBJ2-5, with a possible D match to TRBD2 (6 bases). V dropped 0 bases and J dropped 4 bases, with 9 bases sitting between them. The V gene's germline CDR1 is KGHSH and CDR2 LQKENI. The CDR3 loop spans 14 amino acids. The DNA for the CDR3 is TGTGCCAGCTCACCACCGCTGGGGGGAGAGACCCAGTACTTC. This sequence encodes CASSPPLGGETQYF.

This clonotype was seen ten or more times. The CDR3 nucleotides are TGTGCCAGCAGCCCAGGGAGGAGGAACACTGAAGCTTTCTTT. Its translation: CASSPGRRNTEAFF. The chain combines TRBV12-3 or TRBV12-4 with TRBJ1-1; TRBD1 might be the D (5 bases). V shed 6 bases and J shed 1 base, with 12 bases lying between them. The CDR3 has 14 amino acids.

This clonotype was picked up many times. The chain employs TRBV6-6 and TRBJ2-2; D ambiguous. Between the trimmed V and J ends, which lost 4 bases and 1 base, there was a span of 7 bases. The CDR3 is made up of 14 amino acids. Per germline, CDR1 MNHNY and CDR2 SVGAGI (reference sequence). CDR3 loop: CASSLRQNTGELFF. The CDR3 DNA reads TGTGCCAGCAGTTTACGGCAGAACACCGGGGAGCTGTTTTTT.

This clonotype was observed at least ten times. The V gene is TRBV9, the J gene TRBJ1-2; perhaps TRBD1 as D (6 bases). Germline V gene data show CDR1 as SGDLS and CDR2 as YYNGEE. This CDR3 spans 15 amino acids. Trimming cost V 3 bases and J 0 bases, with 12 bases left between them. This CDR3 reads CASSAKGHANYGYTF. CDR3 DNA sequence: TGTGCCAGCAGCGCGAAGGGACACGCTAACTATGGCTACACCTTC.

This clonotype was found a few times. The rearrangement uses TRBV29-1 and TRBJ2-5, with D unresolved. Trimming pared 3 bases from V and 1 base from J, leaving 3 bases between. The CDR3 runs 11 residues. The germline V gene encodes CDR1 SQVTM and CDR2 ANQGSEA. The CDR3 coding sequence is TGCAGCGTTGACGCCCAAGAGACCCAGTACTTC. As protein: CSVDAQETQYF. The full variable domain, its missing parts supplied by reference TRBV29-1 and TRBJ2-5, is SAVISQKPSRDICQRGTSLTIQCQVDSQVTMMFWYRQQPGQSLTLIATANQGSEATYESGFVIDKFPISRPNLTFSTLTVSNMSPEDSSIYLCSVDAQETQYFGPGTRLLVL.

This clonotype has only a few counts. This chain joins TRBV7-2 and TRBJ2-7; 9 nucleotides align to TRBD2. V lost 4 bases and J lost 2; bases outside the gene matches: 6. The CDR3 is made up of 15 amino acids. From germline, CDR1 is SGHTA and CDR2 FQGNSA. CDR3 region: CASSSTSSGAYEQYF. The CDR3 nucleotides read TGTGCCAGCAGCTCGACGTCTAGCGGGGCCTACGAGCAGTACTTC.

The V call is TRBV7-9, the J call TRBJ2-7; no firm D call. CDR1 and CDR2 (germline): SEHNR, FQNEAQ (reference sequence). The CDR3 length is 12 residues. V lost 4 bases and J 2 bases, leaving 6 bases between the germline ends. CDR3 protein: CASSWSTYEQYF. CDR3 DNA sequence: TGTGCCAGCAGCTGGAGCACCTACGAGCAGTACTTC.

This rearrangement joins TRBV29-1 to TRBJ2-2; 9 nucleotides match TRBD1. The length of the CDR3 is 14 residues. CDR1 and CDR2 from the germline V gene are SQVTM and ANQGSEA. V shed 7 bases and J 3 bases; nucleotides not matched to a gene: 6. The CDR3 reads CSAGQGRHTGELFF. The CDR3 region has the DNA TGCAGCGCGGGACAGGGAAGACACACCGGGGAGCTGTTTTTT.

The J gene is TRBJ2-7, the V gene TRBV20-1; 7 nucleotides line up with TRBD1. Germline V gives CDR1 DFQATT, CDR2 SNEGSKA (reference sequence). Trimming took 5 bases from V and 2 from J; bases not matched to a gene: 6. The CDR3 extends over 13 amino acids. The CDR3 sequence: CSAWDSLAYEQYF. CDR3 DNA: TGCAGTGCTTGGGACAGTTTAGCCTACGAGCAGTACTTC.

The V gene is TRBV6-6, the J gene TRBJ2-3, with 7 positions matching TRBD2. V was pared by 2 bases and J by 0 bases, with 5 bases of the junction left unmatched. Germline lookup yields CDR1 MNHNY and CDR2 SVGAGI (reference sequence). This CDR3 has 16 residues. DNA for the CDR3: TGTGCCAGCAGTTACGGGGGGGGGTATAGCACAGATACGCAGTATTTT. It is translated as CASSYGGGYSTDTQYF.

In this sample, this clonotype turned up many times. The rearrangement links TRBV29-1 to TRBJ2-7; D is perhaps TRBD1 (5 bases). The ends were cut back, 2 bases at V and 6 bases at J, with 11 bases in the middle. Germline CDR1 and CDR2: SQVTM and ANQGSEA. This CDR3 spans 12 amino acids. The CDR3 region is CSVEQGWGEQYF. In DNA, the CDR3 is TGCAGCGTTGAACAGGGATGGGGCGAGCAGTACTTC.

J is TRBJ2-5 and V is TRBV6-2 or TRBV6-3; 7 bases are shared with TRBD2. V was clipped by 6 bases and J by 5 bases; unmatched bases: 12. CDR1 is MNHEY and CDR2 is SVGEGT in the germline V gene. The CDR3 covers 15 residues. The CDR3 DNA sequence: TGTGCCAGCAGCCTCTTCGAAGGGAGGGTTGAGACCCAGTACTTC. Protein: CASSLFEGRVETQYF.